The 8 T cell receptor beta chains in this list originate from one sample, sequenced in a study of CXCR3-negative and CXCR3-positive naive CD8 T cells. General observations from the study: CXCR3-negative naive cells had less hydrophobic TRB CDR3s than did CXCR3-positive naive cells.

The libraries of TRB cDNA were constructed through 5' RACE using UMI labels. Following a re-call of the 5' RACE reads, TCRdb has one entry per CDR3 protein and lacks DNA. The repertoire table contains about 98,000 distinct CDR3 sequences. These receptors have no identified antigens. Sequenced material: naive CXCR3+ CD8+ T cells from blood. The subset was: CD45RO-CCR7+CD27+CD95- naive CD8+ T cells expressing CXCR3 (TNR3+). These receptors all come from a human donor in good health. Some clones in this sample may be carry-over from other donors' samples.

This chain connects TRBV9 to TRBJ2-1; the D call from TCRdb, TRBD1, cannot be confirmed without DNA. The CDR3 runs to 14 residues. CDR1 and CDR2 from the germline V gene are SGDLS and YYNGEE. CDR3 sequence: CASSGYGGDNEQFF.

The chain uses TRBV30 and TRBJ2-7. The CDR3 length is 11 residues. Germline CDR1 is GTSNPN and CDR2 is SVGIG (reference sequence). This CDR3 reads CAWSANYEQYF.

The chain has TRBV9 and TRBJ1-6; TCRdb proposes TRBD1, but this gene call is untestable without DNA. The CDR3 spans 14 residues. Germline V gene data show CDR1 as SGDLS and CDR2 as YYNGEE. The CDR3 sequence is CASSVSGGNSPLHF. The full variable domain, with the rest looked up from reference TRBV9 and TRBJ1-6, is DSGVTQTPKHLITATGQRVTLRCSPRSGDLSVYWYQQSLDQGLQFLIQYYNGEERAKGNILERFSAQQFPDLHSELNLSSLELGDSALYFCASSVSGGNSPLHFGNGTRLTVT.

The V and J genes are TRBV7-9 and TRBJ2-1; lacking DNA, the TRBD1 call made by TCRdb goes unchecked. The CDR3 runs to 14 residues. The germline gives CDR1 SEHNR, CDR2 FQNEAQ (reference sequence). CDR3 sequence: CASSSDQGFNEQFF.

Here the CDR3 reads CASRPPGNTEAFF. The chain recombines TRBV12-3 or TRBV12-4 with TRBJ1-1; TCRdb gives TRBD1 as the D gene, but with no DNA this cannot be confirmed. The CDR3 is made up of 13 amino acids.

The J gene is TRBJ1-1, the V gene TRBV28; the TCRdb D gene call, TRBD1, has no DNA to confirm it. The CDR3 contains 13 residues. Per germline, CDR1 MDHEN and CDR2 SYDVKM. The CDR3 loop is CASSLGRATEAFF.

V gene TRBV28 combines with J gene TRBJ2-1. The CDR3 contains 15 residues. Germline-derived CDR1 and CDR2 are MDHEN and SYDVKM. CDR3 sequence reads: CASSFTGPVGNEQFF. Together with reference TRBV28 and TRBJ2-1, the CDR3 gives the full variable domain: DVKVTQSSRYLVKRTGEKVFLECVQDMDHENMFWYRQDPGLGLRLIYFSYDVKMKEKGDIPEGYSVSREKKERFSLILESASTNQTSMYLCASSFTGPVGNEQFFGPGTRLTVL.

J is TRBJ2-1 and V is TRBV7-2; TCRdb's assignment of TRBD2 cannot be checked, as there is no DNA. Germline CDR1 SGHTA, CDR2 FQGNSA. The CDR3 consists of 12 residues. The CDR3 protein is CASSAGLAGQFF.